The sequence of this T cell receptor beta chain was determined in a study of shared clonotypes between healthy human individuals (TCRdb year 2020). Broadly, across the study: Three men and two women, aged 18 to 49 years, made up the cohort. For each donor, CD4 naive and CD4 memory were each given three plates, CD8 naive was given two plates, and CD8 memory was given one plate. To estimate repertoire size and how much clonotypes are shared between individuals, the study performed deep sequencing of blood TCR repertoires from 4 to 6 healthy adults. To increase sequencing depth and limit assay-specific biases, different laboratories used diverse techniques to prepare libraries and sequence TCR repertoires. Per donor, leukapheresis produced somewhere between about 0.94 and 10 billion PBMCs. The research as a whole found: Incomplete sequencing was indicated by rarefaction of sorted-subset datasets, despite the large sequencing depth. Higher generation probabilities were observed for clonotypes shared by all four sorted-subset donors than for non-shared clonotypes. Sampling was restricted to blood, and TCR repertoires in tissues likely differ from the TCR repertoires found in blood. Naive subsets generally had larger estimated clonotype richness than memory subsets. Pairwise subsampling led to the expectation that sequencing depth would affect the degree of clonotype sharing among donors. The small number of donors limited the genetic and exposure-history diversity represented. Sharing across a handful of donors was observed for approximately 5% of naive CD4, over 3% of naive CD8, about 2.5% of memory CD4, and about 0.38% of memory CD8 clonotypes.

Using the deep immunoSEQ assay, multiplex PCR amplified TCR CDR3 regions from genomic DNA. Extracted genomic DNA from each cell subset was distributed evenly across all wells of several immunoSEQ 96-well plates, and each plate was treated as a replicate. For sorted subsets, 150 to 250 ng genomic DNA, equal to 25,000 to 35,000 T cell genomes, was loaded into each replicate PCR. The purified libraries were quantified using a Qubit 3.0 fluorometer, sized with a Bioanalyzer 2100, and then quantified again using the KAPA Library Quantification kit. Each immunoSEQ 96-well plate was sequenced on its own single-read 150-cycle Illumina NextSeq 550 flow cell. In the paper's pipeline: Because the immunoSEQ output held only junctional sequences and lacked quality scores, the filtering could not match the filtering applied to full-length reads. To assign V/J genes and CDR3, sequences were annotated against IMGT germline references using PyIR, a Python wrapper for IgBLAST v1.9. Reads with weak V/J assignments (E-value above 1e-6), missing CDR3, stop codons, out-of-frame junctions, or ambiguous translated residues were removed. V3J clonotypes were defined as sequences sharing an identical inferred V gene, J gene, and CDR3 amino acid sequence. To compute the percentage overlap between repertoires, the number of shared unique clonotypes was divided by the size of the smaller repertoire. Three approaches were used to assess repertoire richness: RTK rarefaction, the Chao1 estimator, and Recon v2.1 estimates of unobserved clonotypes. Generation probabilities for all TCRbeta clonotypes obtained by the gDNA method from a handful of donors were computed using OLGA. Entries here come from immuneACCESS through TCRdb and include only in-frame sequences with V and J called. Some clones fail to appear in such tables; in the studies checked, an unresolved V gene covers under half of the shortfall, and the cause of the remainder is unknown. That table furnishes V, J and clone size, whereas the DNA furnished D and trimming. The table for this sample lists approximately 1.5 million clones; 98% to 99% of them were counted only once. The leading ten clones occupy approximately 0.4% of the sample.

Healthy HIV-negative adults with no recently reported acute infections or vaccinations were included as donors. Every donor was a Caucasian adult living in Nashville, Tennessee, USA. CD4+ T cells were enriched through magnetic negative selection, after which naive cells were positively selected on CD45RA and the remaining negative fraction served as the memory subset. Blood was collected by leukapheresis, and PBMCs were isolated by Ficoll-Histopaque density gradient centrifugation and then cryopreserved in liquid nitrogen vapor phase. Analytical flow cytometry was used to check the purity and quantity of each magnetically sorted T cell population. From each sorted fraction, genomic DNA was isolated and quantified by UV absorbance on a Nanodrop 2000c. To note about this clone: Its target antigen remains unknown. Base quality data are lacking; no much larger clone is found one base away.

The V and J ends are trimmed by 3 bases and 0 bases, leaving 12 bases between them. The CDR3 runs 15 residues from the cysteine to the phenylalanine. This entry keeps only the CDR3 DNA: 45 bases, framed from base 1. The receptor was derived from a man aged 30 to 45 in good health. This chain joins TRBV23-1 to TRBJ2-7, with the D gene uncertain. TRBV23-1 is an ORF for which the function is uncertain. Sequenced: naive CD4+ T cells sorted from blood. The cell subset or site label for this specimen denotes: CD45RA+ positively selected. This receptor carries the CDR3 CASSQAIISSYEQYF. The DNA reads as follows: TGCGCCAGCAGTCAGGCCATCATTAGCTCCTACGAGCAGTACTTC.